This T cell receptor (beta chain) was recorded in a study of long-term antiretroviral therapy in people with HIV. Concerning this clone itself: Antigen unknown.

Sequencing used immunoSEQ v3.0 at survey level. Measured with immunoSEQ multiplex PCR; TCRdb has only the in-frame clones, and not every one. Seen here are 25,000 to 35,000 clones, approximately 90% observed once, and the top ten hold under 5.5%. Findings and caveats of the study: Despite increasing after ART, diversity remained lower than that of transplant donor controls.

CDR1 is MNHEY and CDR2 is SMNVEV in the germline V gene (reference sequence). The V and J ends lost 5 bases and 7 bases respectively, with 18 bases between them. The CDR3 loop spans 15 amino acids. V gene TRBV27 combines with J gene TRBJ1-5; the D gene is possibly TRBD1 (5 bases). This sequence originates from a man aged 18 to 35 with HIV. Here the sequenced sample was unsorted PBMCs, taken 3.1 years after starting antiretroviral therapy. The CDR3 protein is CASSLTSYKGQPQHF. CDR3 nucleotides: TGTGCCAGCAGTCTGACCTCCTACAAGGGGCAGCCCCAGCATTTT.